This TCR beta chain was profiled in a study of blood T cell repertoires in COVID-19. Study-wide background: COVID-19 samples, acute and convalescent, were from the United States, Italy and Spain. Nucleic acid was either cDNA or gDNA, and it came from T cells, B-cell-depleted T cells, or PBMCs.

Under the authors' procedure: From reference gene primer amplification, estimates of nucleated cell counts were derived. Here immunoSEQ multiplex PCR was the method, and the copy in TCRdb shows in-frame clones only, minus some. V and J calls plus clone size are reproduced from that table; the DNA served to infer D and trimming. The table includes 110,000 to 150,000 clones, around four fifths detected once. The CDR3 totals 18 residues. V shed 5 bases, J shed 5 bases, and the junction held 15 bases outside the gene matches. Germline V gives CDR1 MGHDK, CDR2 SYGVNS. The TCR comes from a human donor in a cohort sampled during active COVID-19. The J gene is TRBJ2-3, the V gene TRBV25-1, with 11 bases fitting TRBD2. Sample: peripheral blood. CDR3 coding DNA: TGTGCCAGCAGTCCGGTGCCGGTAGCTAGCGGGAGGAAAGATACGCAGTATTTT. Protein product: CASSPVPVASGRKDTQYF.